What follows is one T cell receptor (beta chain) and its context. This CDR3 is missing its conserved last phenylalanine or tryptophan, likely due to a read error. CDR3 length equals 11 residues. Trimming left V 4 bases short and J 1 base short, with 2 bases between. Germline V gene lookup returns CDR1 SGHNT and CDR2 YYREEE (reference sequence). The data stem from a study of T-cell memory formation after mild COVID-19. Background on the study: In these data, TCR clusters were largely donor specific.

UMIs and sample barcodes were carried by the TCR alpha and TCR beta cDNA libraries that 5'RACE produced using constant-segment primers. One entry per CDR3 protein, called by TCRdb with MiXCR from the 5' RACE reads. The sample consists of tens of thousands of distinct CDR3 sequences, about 12% of them appearing once. The receptor was isolated from a man aged 18 to 30 who had mild COVID-19 (a few samples of this study predate the infection). Cell type and time point are not known. The chain couples TRBV5-4 to TRBJ2-5; the D is unclear. The sample consisted of PBMCs or a T cell subset sorted from them (not recorded which). The DNA of the CDR3 is TGTGCCAGCAGCACCCAAGAGACCCAGTACTTA. Amino acids: CASSTQETQYL.